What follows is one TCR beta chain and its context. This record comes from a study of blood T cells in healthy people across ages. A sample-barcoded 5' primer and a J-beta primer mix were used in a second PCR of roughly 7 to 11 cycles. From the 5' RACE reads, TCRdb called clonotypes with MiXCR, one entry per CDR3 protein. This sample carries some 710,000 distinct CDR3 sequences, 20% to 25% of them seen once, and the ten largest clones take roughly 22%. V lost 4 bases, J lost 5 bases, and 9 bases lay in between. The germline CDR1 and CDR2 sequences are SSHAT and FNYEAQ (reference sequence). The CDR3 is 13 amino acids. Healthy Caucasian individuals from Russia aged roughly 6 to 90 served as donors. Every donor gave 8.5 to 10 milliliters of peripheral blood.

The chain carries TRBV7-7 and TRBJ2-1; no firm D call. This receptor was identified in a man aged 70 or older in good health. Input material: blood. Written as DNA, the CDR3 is TGTGCCAGCAGCTCCCTTACCGACAATGAGCAGTTCTTC. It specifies CASSSLTDNEQFF.